This TCR beta chain is drawn from a study of radiotherapy plus CTLA-4 blockade in lung cancer. Study details: For about 18% of patients, objective responses occurred, and roughly 30% had disease control.

This CDR3 is built from 16 residues. With V trimmed by 6 bases and J by 5 bases, 15 bases remained unmatched. Germline lookup yields CDR1 MGHRA and CDR2 YSYEKL. Study-level results: Clones of tumor-derived TCRs expanded in blood after radiotherapy plus ipilimumab.

Comment on this clone: Its antigen is undetermined.

Produced via immunoSEQ multiplex PCR; TCRdb's table is partial and in-frame only. The sample lists fewer than 75,000 clones; around 86% were seen once. Those patients who had chemo-refractory metastatic non-small-cell lung cancer were given focal radiation along with CTLA-4 blockade through ipilimumab. The rearrangement links TRBV4-1 to TRBJ2-5, with TRBD2 matching 7 bases. The sample was peripheral blood, taken from a patient treated with radiotherapy plus ipilimumab. The TCR comes from a human donor with non-small cell lung cancer that progressed on radiotherapy plus ipilimumab. The CDR3 loop is CASRQTESRGGETQYF. CDR3 nucleotides: TGCGCCAGCAGGCAGACAGAAAGTCGGGGAGGGGAGACCCAGTACTTC.